This note documents a single TCR beta chain sequence. Use of 60 Vbeta and 13 Jbeta primers characterized the PCR. Profiled with immunoSEQ multiplex PCR; TCRdb holds only in-frame clones, not every one. The sample carries fewer than 200,000 clones, approximately 80% recorded once. The CDR3 length is 13 residues. The V and J ends lost 10 bases and 8 bases respectively, with 20 bases between them. Per the germline V gene, CDR1 is MNHNS and CDR2 is SASEGT. This record belongs to a study of cytomegalovirus exposure and HLA in healthy donors. Input material: PBMCs. The chain recombines TRBV6-1 with TRBJ1-2, with a tentative D call TRBD1 (6 bases). The receptor's source is a girl aged 2-10 years in good health and CMV-seropositive. CDR3 in amino acids: CATSPQGIQGYTF. DNA for the CDR3: TGTGCCACCTCCCCCCAGGGGATTCAGGGCTACACCTTC.